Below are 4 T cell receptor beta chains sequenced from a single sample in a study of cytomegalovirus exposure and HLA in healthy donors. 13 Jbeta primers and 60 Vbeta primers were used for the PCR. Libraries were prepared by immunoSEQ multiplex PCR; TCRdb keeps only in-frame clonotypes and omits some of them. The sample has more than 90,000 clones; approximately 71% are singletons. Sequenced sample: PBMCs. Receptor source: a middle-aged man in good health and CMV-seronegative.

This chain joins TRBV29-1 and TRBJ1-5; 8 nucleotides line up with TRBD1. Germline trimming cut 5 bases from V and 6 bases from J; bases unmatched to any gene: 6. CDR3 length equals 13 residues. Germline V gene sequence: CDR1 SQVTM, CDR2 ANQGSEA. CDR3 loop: CSVSSGQGQPQHF. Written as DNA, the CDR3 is TGCAGCGTTTCGAGCGGACAGGGTCAGCCCCAGCATTTT.

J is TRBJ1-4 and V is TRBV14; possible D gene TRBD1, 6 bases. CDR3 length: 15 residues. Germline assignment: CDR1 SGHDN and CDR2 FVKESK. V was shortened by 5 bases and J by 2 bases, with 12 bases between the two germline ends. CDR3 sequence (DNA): TGTGCCAGCAGCGGCGGCGGGGGCACTAATGAAAAACTGTTTTTT. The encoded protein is CASSGGGGTNEKLFF.

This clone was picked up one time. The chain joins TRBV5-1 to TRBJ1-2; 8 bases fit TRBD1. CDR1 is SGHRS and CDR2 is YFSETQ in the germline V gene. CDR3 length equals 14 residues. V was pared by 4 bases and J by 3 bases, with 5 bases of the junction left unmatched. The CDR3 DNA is TGCGCCAGCAGCGTGGACAGGGTGGACTATGGCTACACCTTC. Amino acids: CASSVDRVDYGYTF.

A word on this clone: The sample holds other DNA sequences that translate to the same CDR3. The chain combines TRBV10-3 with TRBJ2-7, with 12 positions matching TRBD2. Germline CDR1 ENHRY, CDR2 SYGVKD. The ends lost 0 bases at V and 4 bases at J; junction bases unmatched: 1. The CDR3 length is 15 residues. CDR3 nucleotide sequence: TGTGCCATCAGTGAGTCGACTAGCGGGAGTTACGAGCAGTACTTC. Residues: CAISESTSGSYEQYF.